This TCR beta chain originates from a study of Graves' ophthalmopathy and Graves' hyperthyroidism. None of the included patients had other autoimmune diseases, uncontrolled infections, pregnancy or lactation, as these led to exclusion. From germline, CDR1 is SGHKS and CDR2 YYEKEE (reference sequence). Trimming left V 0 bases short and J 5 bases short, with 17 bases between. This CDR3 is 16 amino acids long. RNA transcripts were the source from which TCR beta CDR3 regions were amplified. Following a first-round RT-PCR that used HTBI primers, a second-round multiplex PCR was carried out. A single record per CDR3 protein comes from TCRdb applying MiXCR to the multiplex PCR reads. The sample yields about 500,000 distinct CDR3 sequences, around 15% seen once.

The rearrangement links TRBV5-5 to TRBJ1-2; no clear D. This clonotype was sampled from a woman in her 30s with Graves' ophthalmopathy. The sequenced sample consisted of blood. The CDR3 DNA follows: TGTGCCAGCAGCTTGGAGCCCCTACTCGGAGGTTATGGCTACACCTTC. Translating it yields CASSLEPLLGGYGYTF.